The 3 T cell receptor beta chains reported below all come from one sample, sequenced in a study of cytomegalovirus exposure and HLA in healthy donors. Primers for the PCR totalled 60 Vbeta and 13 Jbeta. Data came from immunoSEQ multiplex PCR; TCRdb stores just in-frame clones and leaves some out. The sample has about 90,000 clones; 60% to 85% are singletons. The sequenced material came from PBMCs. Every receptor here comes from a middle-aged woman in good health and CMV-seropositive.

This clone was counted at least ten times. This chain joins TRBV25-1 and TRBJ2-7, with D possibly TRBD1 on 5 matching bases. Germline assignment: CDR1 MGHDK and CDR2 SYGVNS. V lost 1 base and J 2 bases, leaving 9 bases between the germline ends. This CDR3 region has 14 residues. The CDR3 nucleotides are TGTGCCAGCAGTGAATTCACAGGACCCTACGAGCAGTACTTC. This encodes CASSEFTGPYEQYF.

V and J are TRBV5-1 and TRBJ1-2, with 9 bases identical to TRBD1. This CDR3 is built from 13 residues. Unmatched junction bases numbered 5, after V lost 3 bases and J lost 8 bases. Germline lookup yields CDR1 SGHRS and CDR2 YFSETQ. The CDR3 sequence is CASSYSTGGGYTF. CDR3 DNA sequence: TGCGCCAGCAGCTATTCAACAGGGGGCGGCTACACCTTC.

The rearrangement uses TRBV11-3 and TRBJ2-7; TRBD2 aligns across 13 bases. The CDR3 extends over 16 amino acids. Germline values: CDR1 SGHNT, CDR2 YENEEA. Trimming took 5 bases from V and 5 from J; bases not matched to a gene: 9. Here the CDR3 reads CASSRTGTSGINEQYF. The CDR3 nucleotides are TGTGCCAGCAGCCGGACTGGGACTAGCGGGATCAACGAGCAGTACTTC.